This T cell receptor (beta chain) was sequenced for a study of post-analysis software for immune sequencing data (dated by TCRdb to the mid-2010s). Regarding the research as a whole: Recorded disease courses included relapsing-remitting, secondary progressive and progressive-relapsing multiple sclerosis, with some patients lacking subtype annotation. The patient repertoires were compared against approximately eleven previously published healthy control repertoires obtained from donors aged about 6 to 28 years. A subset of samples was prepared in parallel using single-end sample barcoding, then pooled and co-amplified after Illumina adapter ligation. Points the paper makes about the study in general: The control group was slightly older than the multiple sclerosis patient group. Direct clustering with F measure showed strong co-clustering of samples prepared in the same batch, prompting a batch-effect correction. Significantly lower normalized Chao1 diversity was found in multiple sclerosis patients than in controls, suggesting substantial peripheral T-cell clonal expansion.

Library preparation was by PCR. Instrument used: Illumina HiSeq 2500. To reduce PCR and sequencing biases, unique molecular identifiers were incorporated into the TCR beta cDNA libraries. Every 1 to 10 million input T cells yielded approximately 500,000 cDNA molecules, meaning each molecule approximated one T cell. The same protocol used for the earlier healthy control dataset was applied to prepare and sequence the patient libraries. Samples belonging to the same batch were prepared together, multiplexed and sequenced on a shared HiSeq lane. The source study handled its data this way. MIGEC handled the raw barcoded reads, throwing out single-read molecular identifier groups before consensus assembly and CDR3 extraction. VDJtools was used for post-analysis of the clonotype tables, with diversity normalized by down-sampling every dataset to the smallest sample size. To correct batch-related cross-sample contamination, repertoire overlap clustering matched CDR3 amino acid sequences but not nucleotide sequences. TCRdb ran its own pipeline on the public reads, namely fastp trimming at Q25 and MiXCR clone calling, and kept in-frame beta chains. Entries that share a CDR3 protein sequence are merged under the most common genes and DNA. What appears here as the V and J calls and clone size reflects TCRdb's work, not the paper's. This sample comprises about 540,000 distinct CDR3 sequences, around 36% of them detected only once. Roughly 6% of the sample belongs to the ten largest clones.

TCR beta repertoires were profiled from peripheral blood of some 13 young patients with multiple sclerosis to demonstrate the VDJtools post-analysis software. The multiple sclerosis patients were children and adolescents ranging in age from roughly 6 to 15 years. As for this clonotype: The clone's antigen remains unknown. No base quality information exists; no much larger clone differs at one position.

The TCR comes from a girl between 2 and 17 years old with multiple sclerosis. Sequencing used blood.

Read as DNA, the sequence is TGTGCCATCAGTGAGTCGACCAGGGACACCATGATCCTGACTTTC. Protein translation: CAISESTRDTMILTF. The chain was built from TRBV10-3 and TRBJ2-6; a tentative D match to TRBD1 spans 6 bases. The CDR3 spans 15 residues, from the cysteine through the phenylalanine. Just the 45-base CDR3 DNA is kept, in frame starting at base 1. Trimming removed 0 bases from V and 14 bases from J, leaving 17 bases between the germline ends. From the germline V gene, CDR1 is ENHRY and CDR2 is SYGVKD.